This TCR beta chain was recovered during a study of T cell responses to AZD1222 COVID-19 vaccine. Whole-study results and caveats: Within unmutated variant regions lay the reported targets of nearly half of spike-specific TCRs. Females made up more of the donors, who were largely white British, and clonal diversity may have come out too low.

Notes on this clone: As yet, its antigen is unknown.

Pooled together were second doses at about 4 or about 12 weeks. The data were produced by immunoSEQ multiplex PCR, yet TCRdb's version contains in-frame clones alone and is incomplete. This table has 150,000 or so clones, about 92% appearing once. This CDR3 spans 14 amino acids. Trimming left V 1 base short and J 4 bases short, with 10 bases between. Per germline, CDR1 LGHDT and CDR2 YNNKEL (reference sequence). Material: peripheral blood, obtained 28 days after the second AZD1222 dose. The chain carries TRBV3-1 (or the pseudogene TRBV3-2) and TRBJ1-2, with D possibly matching TRBD1 (6 bases). The sequence derives from an adult who received the AZD1222 COVID-19 vaccine. CDR3 amino acids: CASSQVGRGYGYTF. CDR3 DNA: TGTGCCAGCAGCCAAGTCGGCAGGGGCTATGGCTACACCTTC.